This passage covers 8 T cell receptor beta chains from one sample sequenced in a study of blood T cell repertoires in COVID-19. Measured with immunoSEQ multiplex PCR; TCRdb has only the in-frame clones, and not every one. The repertoire holds under 350,000 clones, with 80% to 90% as singletons. Sequences were obtained from PBMCs or T cells enriched from blood (not recorded which). These receptor sequences come from a woman between 35 and 50 years old with acute COVID-19.

The V gene is TRBV12-3 or TRBV12-4, the J gene TRBJ2-1, with 7 bases fitting TRBD1. The V segment lost 6 bases and the J segment 7 bases; nucleotides outside the gene matches: 6. The CDR3 loop spans 13 amino acids. The CDR3 protein is CASSRNRGNEQFF. The DNA for the CDR3 is TGTGCCAGCAGCCGGAACAGGGGAAATGAGCAGTTCTTC.

This clone showed up just once. This chain joins TRBV6-2 or TRBV6-3 and TRBJ2-1; tentatively, D is TRBD2 (6 bases). V was pared by 5 bases and J by 3 bases, with 14 bases between. The germline V gene encodes CDR1 MNHEY and CDR2 SVGEGT. This CDR3 contains 15 residues. The CDR3 sequence: CASSPPGLHYNEQFF. CDR3 nucleotides: TGTGCCAGCAGTCCCCCGGGACTTCACTACAATGAGCAGTTCTTC.

V gene TRBV28 combines with J gene TRBJ1-2, with 8 nucleotides matching TRBD1. V lost 5 bases and J lost 7; bases outside the gene matches: 3. This CDR3 contains 12 residues. The germline V gene encodes CDR1 MDHEN and CDR2 SYDVKM. CDR3 amino acids: CASSIRGLGYTF. The CDR3 DNA reads TGTGCCAGCAGTATCAGGGGGCTTGGCTACACCTTC.

The rearrangement uses TRBV7-9 and TRBJ2-3; 8 nucleotides agree with TRBD1. The ends lost 1 base at V and 0 bases at J; junction bases unmatched: 6. This CDR3 spans 17 amino acids. The germline CDR1 and CDR2 sequences are SEHNR and FQNEAQ (reference sequence). CDR3 nucleotide sequence: TGTGCCAGCAGCTTAGTTCCGACAGGGGCGAGCACAGATACGCAGTATTTT. It specifies CASSLVPTGASTDTQYF.

Concerning this clone: Within the sample, other DNA sequences also encode this same CDR3. The rearrangement uses TRBV19 and TRBJ2-1, with D uncertain. CDR3 size: 15 residues. Germline CDR1 LNHDA, CDR2 SQIVND (reference sequence). Trimming stripped 2 bases from V and 0 bases from J, with 8 bases between. The CDR3 region is CASSISRSSYNEQFF. The CDR3 coding sequence is TGTGCCAGTAGTATATCCCGTAGCTCCTACAATGAGCAGTTCTTC.

The V call is TRBV18, the J call TRBJ1-2; tentatively, D is TRBD1 (5 bases). V was pared by 6 bases and J by 1 base, with 9 bases between. CDR1 is KGHSH and CDR2 is LQKENI in the germline V gene. This CDR3 region has 13 residues. The CDR3 loop is CASSGDSNYGYTF. CDR3 nucleotides: TGTGCCAGCTCCGGTGACAGTAACTATGGCTACACCTTC.

The V gene is TRBV6-5, the J gene TRBJ2-7, with D possibly TRBD1 on 5 matching bases. This CDR3 spans 15 amino acids. V was shortened by 6 bases and J by 1 base, with 16 bases between the two germline ends. Germline CDR1 is MNHEY and CDR2 is SVGAGI. CDR3 sequence reads: CASRPLGANSYEQYF. CDR3 bases: TGTGCCAGCAGACCTTTAGGGGCCAATTCCTACGAGCAGTACTTC.

This chain joins TRBV7-9 and TRBJ2-1, with 10 bases fitting TRBD1. V trimming: 3 bases; J trimming: 8 bases; junction bases outside the gene matches: 10. This CDR3 is 16 amino acids long. CDR1 is SEHNR and CDR2 is FQNEAQ in the germline V gene (reference sequence). CDR3 nucleotide sequence: TGTGCCAGCAGCTTTCCTGGGGACAGGGGTATCGATGAGCAGTTCTTC. Amino acids: CASSFPGDRGIDEQFF.